The entry that follows covers one T cell receptor beta chain sequence. This CDR3 is built from 15 residues. CDR1 and CDR2 from the germline V gene are MDHEN and SYDVKM. Trimming removed 3 bases at V and 6 bases at J, with 14 bases between. MiXCR was run by TCRdb on the RT-PCR reads, yielding one entry per CDR3 protein. The sample has hundreds of thousands of distinct CDR3 sequences; roughly 25% are singletons. The data belong to a study of response to subunit inactivated influenza vaccine. Here the sequenced sample was CD4+ T cells sorted from PBMCs, taken roughly 5 days after vaccination. The chain recombines TRBV28 with TRBJ2-2; D not resolved. The clonotype was recovered from a middle-aged man who received an inactivated influenza vaccine. Here the CDR3 DNA reads TGTGCCAGCAGTTTGATCCCGTTCACCTCCGGGGAGCTGTTTTTT. This gives the protein CASSLIPFTSGELFF.